This is a list of T cell receptor beta chains from one sample in a study of T cell responses to AZD1222 COVID-19 vaccine. The method was immunoSEQ multiplex PCR; TCRdb's version includes in-frame clones alone and lacks a portion of them. The table has tens of thousands of clones, 85% seen once. This sample comprised peripheral blood, obtained on day 0 of AZD1222 vaccination. These TCRs come from an adult in good health. Each CDR3 is given with its conserved first and last residue. A D gene is named only where the DNA matches it firmly. Clone size is given for some rows only: seen once, a few or many times, or a class if the clone is expanded.

CDR3nt: TGTGCCACCAGCAGGCGGGGTTCCTATGGCTACACCTTC
CDR3aa: CATSRRGSYGYTF
j_gene: TRBJ1-2
v_gene: TRBV15
abundance: -
d_gene: -

CDR3nt: TGTGCCAGCAGCCAAGAAAGGAGTCGAAGGCCAGATACGCAGTATTTT
CDR3aa: CASSQERSRRPDTQYF
j_gene: TRBJ2-3
v_gene: TRBV3-1/TRBV3-2
abundance: -
d_gene: -

CDR3nt: TGTGCCAGTGGACGGTGGGGGGAGCAGTACTTC
CDR3aa: CASGRWGEQYF
j_gene: TRBJ2-7
v_gene: TRBV19
abundance: few
d_gene: -

CDR3nt: TGTGCCAGTAGGATTCCCCATTCTGCCAATGAGCAGTTCTTC
CDR3aa: CASRIPHSANEQFF
j_gene: TRBJ2-1
v_gene: TRBV19
abundance: once
d_gene: -

CDR3nt: TGTGCCAGCAGCCCTCACCCCACAGGGGTGAACACTGAAGCTTTCTTT
CDR3aa: CASSPHPTGVNTEAFF
j_gene: TRBJ1-1
v_gene: TRBV5-8
abundance: -
d_gene: TRBD1

CDR3nt: TGTGCCAGCAGCTTAGCGCCCCGGGACAGGGGAAGGGGGGCCTACAATGAGCAGTTCTTC
CDR3aa: CASSLAPRDRGRGAYNEQFF
j_gene: TRBJ2-1
v_gene: TRBV7-4
abundance: -
d_gene: TRBD1

CDR3nt: TGCGCCAGCAGCCCGGCCTGGTCCTACGAGCAGTACTTC
CDR3aa: CASSPAWSYEQYF
j_gene: TRBJ2-7
v_gene: TRBV5-1
abundance: -
d_gene: -

CDR3nt: TGTGCCAGCAGTTTTGGGGGGCTGACTTATAATTCACCCCTCCACTTT
CDR3aa: CASSFGGLTYNSPLHF
j_gene: TRBJ1-6
v_gene: TRBV27
abundance: -
d_gene: -

CDR3nt: TGTGCCAGCAGCCCACCACTTATAGCGGGGGCGAGGACCGGGGAGCTGTTTTTT
CDR3aa: CASSPPLIAGARTGELFF
j_gene: TRBJ2-2
v_gene: TRBV11-2
abundance: -
d_gene: TRBD2

CDR3nt: TGCGCCAGCAGCTTGGACACTTCCGGGGGCTCCTACGAGCAGTACTTC
CDR3aa: CASSLDTSGGSYEQYF
j_gene: TRBJ2-7
v_gene: TRBV5-1
abundance: -
d_gene: -

CDR3nt: TGTGCCAGTAGTATAAAAGTGCGGGGAGGCACAGATACGCAGTATTTT
CDR3aa: CASSIKVRGGTDTQYF
j_gene: TRBJ2-3
v_gene: TRBV19
abundance: -
d_gene: -

CDR3nt: TGCGCCAGCAGCTTGTTGCAGGGAGGCACCGGGGAGCTGTTTTTT
CDR3aa: CASSLLQGGTGELFF
j_gene: TRBJ2-2
v_gene: TRBV5-1
abundance: -
d_gene: -

CDR3nt: TGTGCCAGCAGTGGGGAGGGCACTGAAGCTTTCTTT
CDR3aa: CASSGEGTEAFF
j_gene: TRBJ1-1
v_gene: TRBV12-3/TRBV12-4
abundance: -
d_gene: -

CDR3nt: TGTGCCACAGGGAAAACTAGCACAGATACGCAGTATTTT
CDR3aa: CATGKTSTDTQYF
j_gene: TRBJ2-3
v_gene: TRBV12-5
abundance: once
d_gene: -

CDR3nt: TGTGCCAGCAGTCCTCAACGGACAATTGGTAACTTCGAGCAGTACTTC
CDR3aa: CASSPQRTIGNFEQYF
j_gene: TRBJ2-7
v_gene: TRBV27
abundance: -
d_gene: -

CDR3nt: TGTGCCATCAGTGAGTCGCAGGACAGGGGCCACGAGCAGTACTTC
CDR3aa: CAISESQDRGHEQYF
j_gene: TRBJ2-7
v_gene: TRBV10-3
abundance: medium-sized
d_gene: TRBD1

CDR3nt: TGTGCCAGCAGCTTAAAAACAGGGTCGTACTATGGCTACACCTTC
CDR3aa: CASSLKTGSYYGYTF
j_gene: TRBJ1-2
v_gene: TRBV11-2
abundance: few
d_gene: -

CDR3nt: TGTGCCAGCAGGAAGAACAGGGGTTATGGCTACACCTTC
CDR3aa: CASRKNRGYGYTF
j_gene: TRBJ1-2
v_gene: TRBV6-5
abundance: -
d_gene: TRBD1

CDR3nt: TGCGCCAGCAGCTTTCGCGCACACAACTTCGCTGAAGCTTTCTTT
CDR3aa: CASSFRAHNFAEAFF
j_gene: TRBJ1-1
v_gene: TRBV5-1
abundance: -
d_gene: -

CDR3nt: TGTGCCAGCAGCCCGGGGTACAATCAGCCCCAGCATTTT
CDR3aa: CASSPGYNQPQHF
j_gene: TRBJ1-5
v_gene: TRBV5-6
abundance: -
d_gene: -

CDR3nt: TGTGCCAGTAGTGGGGAATATGGCTACACCTTC
CDR3aa: CASSGEYGYTF
j_gene: TRBJ1-2
v_gene: TRBV19
abundance: -
d_gene: -